These 2 T cell receptor beta chains share one sample of origin, sequenced in a study of blood T cell repertoires in COVID-19. The method was immunoSEQ multiplex PCR; TCRdb's version includes in-frame clones alone and lacks a portion of them. This table holds some 200,000 clones, around 76% found once. The sample was peripheral blood. The receptors shown here come from a woman aged 45 to 65 with active or convalescent COVID-19.

This chain connects TRBV9 to TRBJ2-5, with TRBD2 matching over 11 bases. After removal of 3 bases from V and 3 bases from J, the junction contained 1 base not matched to a gene. The CDR3 is 14 amino acids. Germline assignment: CDR1 SGDLS and CDR2 YYNGEE. CDR3 sequence: CASSGGLAEETQYF. The CDR3 nucleotides are TGTGCCAGCAGCGGGGGACTAGCGGAAGAGACCCAGTACTTC. Drawing the rest from reference TRBV9 and TRBJ2-5, the complete variable domain is DSGVTQTPKHLITATGQRVTLRCSPRSGDLSVYWYQQSLDQGLQFLIQYYNGEERAKGNILERFSAQQFPDLHSELNLSSLELGDSALYFCASSGGLAEETQYFGPGTRLLVL.

About this clone itself: Relative to the germline gene, one junction end is altered; a read error may explain this. This sequence joins TRBV7-9 and TRBJ2-7, with 8 bases lining up with TRBD1. The length of the CDR3 is 14 residues. Germline V gives CDR1 SEHNR, CDR2 FQNEAQ (reference sequence). DNA for the CDR3: TGTGCCAGCAGCCAGCCGGGGCAGGGGGCCCACTCAGCCTTC. Translation gives CASSQPGQGAHSAF.